This T cell receptor beta chain was documented in a study of blood T cell repertoires in COVID-19. Study at large: Sites across the United States, Italy and Spain contributed samples from acute and convalescent COVID-19. PBMCs, B-cell-depleted T cells, or T cells provided the cDNA or gDNA that made up the material.

While infection was still active, Seattle patients were enrolled and then followed longitudinally. The CDR3 contains 14 residues. V was shortened by 3 bases and J by 0 bases, with 6 bases between the two germline ends. CDR1 LNHDA and CDR2 SQIVND come from the germline V gene (reference sequence). In the study's own analysis: Amplification of reference gene primers was used by the study to estimate nucleated cell counts. The repertoire was sequenced with immunoSEQ multiplex PCR; TCRdb's copy has only in-frame clones and lacks some. That table is the source of V, J and clone size, and D and trimming were worked out from the DNA. The table lists about 500,000 clones, roughly nine tenths of them singletons.

The clonotype was recovered from a young man with COVID-19, enrolled during active disease. The chain links TRBV19 to TRBJ2-4; D ambiguous. Sequenced input: peripheral blood. The DNA for the CDR3 is TGTGCCAGTAGTATGTTACTAGCCAAAAACATTCAGTACTTC. Amino acids: CASSMLLAKNIQYF.